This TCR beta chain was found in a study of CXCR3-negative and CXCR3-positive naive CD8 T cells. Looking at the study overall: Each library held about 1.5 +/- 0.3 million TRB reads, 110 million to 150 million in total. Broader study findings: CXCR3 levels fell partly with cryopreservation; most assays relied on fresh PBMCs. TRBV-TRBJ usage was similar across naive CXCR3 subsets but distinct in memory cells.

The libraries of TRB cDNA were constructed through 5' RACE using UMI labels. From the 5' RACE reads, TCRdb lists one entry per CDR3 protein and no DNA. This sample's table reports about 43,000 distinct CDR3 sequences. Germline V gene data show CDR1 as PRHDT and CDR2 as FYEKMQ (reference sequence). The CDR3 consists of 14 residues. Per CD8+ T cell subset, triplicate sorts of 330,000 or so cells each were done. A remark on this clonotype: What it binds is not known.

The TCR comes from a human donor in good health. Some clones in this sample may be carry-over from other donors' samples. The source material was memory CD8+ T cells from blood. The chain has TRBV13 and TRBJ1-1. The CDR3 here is CASSLGGRSTEAFF.